One sample yielded the 14 T cell receptor beta chains listed below, sequenced in a study of OX40 agonist ivuxolimab in advanced cancers. The protocol used for the library was the immunoSEQ multiplex PCR assay. TCRdb mirrors the immuneACCESS table, restricted to in-frame sequences. Some clones are absent from its copies; in checked studies, under half trace to an unresolved V gene, and the reason for the others is unknown. In this sample the table shows approximately 100,000 clones, roughly 87% of which occur a single time. The top ten hold about 1.6% of the sample. The sequencing here drew on CD4+ or CD8+ T cells sorted from blood, taken in a trial of the OX40 agonist ivuxolimab. The receptors here all came from an adult with an advanced solid tumor such as melanoma, head and neck, liver or kidney cancer.

This chain joins TRBV29-1 and TRBJ2-1; D may be TRBD2 (5 bases). The germline CDR1 and CDR2 sequences are SQVTM and ANQGSEA. The CDR3 is 18 residues long. V lost 0 bases and J lost 9, with 27 bases in between. This chain's CDR3 is CSVEDLKTRPGSSAEQFF. The CDR3 region has the DNA TGCAGCGTTGAAGATCTTAAGACCAGGCCTGGGAGTTCGGCTGAGCAGTTCTTC.

This chain uses TRBV6-5 with TRBJ1-1; 7 nucleotides match TRBD1. Looked up from germline, CDR1 is MNHEY and CDR2 is SVGAGI. CDR3 length: 14 amino acids. V was pared by 7 bases and J by 0 bases, with 5 bases of the junction left unmatched. Written as DNA, the CDR3 is TGTGCCAGCAACAGGGACAGAATGAACACTGAAGCTTTCTTT. Protein: CASNRDRMNTEAFF.

The chain has TRBV18 and TRBJ1-5; D not certain. This CDR3 contains 14 residues. Trimming took 2 bases from V and 6 from J, leaving 11 bases between them. Germline V gene sequence: CDR1 KGHSH, CDR2 LQKENI. The CDR3 DNA is TGTGCCAGCTCACCAAGTGGGTTCTTTCAGCCCCAGCATTTT. It specifies CASSPSGFFQPQHF.

This chain links TRBV6-5 with TRBJ2-7, with 9 bases that match TRBD2. This CDR3 has 16 residues. Germline V CDR1 and CDR2: MNHEY, SVGAGI. J was trimmed by 2 bases and V by 0 bases; bases with no gene match: 5. The CDR3 DNA follows: TGTGCCAGCAGTTACTCGATGGCGGGAGGGACCTACGAGCAGTACTTC. Protein: CASSYSMAGGTYEQYF.

Here the CDR3 reads CASSWSGVQGAVEFF. The CDR3 DNA reads as TGTGCCAGCAGCTGGTCGGGGGTCCAGGGGGCCGTAGAGTTCTTC. This sequence joins TRBV7-9 and TRBJ2-1, with 8 bases fitting TRBD1. With 4 bases clipped from V and 14 bases from J, the junction kept 16 bases outside the gene matches. Germline lookup yields CDR1 SEHNR and CDR2 FQNEAQ (reference sequence). The CDR3 spans 15 residues.

The chain employs TRBV5-1 and TRBJ2-5; 12 nucleotides match TRBD2. The V segment lost 4 bases and the J segment 1 base; nucleotides outside the gene matches: 17. Germline assignment: CDR1 SGHRS and CDR2 YFSETQ. This CDR3 contains 20 residues. In DNA form, the CDR3 reads TGCGCCAGCAGCCCCGGCCTGGGCAGAGGACTAGCGGGAACCCAAGAGACCCAGTACTTC. This gives the protein CASSPGLGRGLAGTQETQYF.

The chain is built from TRBV5-5 and TRBJ2-5; D is perhaps TRBD1 (5 bases). Germline V lookup: CDR1 SGHKS, CDR2 YYEKEE (reference sequence). This CDR3 is built from 15 residues. Trimming took off 0 bases at V and 5 bases at J, with 14 bases between the two ends. The CDR3 spells CASSLEGRVVETQYF. In DNA form, the CDR3 reads TGTGCCAGCAGCTTGGAGGGCAGGGTGGTGGAGACCCAGTACTTC.

The rearrangement uses TRBV30 and TRBJ2-5; tentatively, D is TRBD1 (6 bases). In germline, CDR1 is GTSNPN, CDR2 SVGIG (reference sequence). The CDR3 loop spans 12 amino acids. V was cut by 3 bases and J by 11 bases, with 16 bases left in between. CDR3 in DNA: TGTGCCTGGAGGCAAGGTGGGGGCAGACAGTACTTC. It yields the protein CAWRQGGGRQYF.

This chain links TRBV19 with TRBJ1-2; 7 bases line up with TRBD1. With V trimmed by 3 bases and J by 2 bases, 6 bases remained unmatched. The CDR3 has 15 residues. The germline gives CDR1 LNHDA, CDR2 SQIVND (reference sequence). In DNA form, the CDR3 reads TGTGCCAGTAGTATTGACAGGGAAGGGAACTATGGCTACACCTTC. This sequence encodes CASSIDREGNYGYTF.

This clone was counted once. This sequence joins TRBV11-3 and TRBJ1-2, with 7 bases identical to TRBD1. After removal of 6 bases from V and 2 bases from J, the junction contained 6 bases not matched to a gene. This CDR3 contains 14 residues. Looked up from germline, CDR1 is SGHNT and CDR2 is YENEEA. CDR3 in DNA: TGTGCCAGCAGTTCCGGGACAGTAAACTATGGCTACACCTTC. It is translated as CASSSGTVNYGYTF. Full variable domain (missing parts from reference TRBV11-3 and TRBJ1-2): EAGVVQSPRYKIIEKKQPVAFWCNPISGHNTLYWYLQNLGQGPELLIRYENEEAVDDSQLPKDRFSAERLKGVDSTLKIQPAELGDSAVYLCASSSGTVNYGYTFGSGTRLTVV.

The rearrangement uses TRBV5-6 and TRBJ2-5; D is possibly TRBD2 (5 bases). The J call is doubtful: the DNA matches TRBJ2-7 better. The CDR3 contains 14 residues. From germline, CDR1 is SGHDT and CDR2 YYEEEE. The chain's CDR3 is CASSLADYLTEQYF. The CDR3 bases are TGTGCCAGCAGCTTGGCCGACTATTTAACCGAGCAGTACTTC.

This chain connects TRBV7-8 to TRBJ2-7; the D gene is possibly TRBD2 (5 bases). Germline loops: CDR1 SGHVS, CDR2 FQNEAQ. CDR3 size: 13 residues. V was pared by 8 bases and J by 7 bases, with 18 bases between. The CDR3 protein is CASVGSLSGEQYF. CDR3 coding DNA: TGTGCCAGCGTCGGCAGTCTTTCGGGGGAGCAGTACTTC.

The chain couples TRBV7-8 to TRBJ2-7, with D perhaps TRBD1 (6 bases). This CDR3 contains 14 residues. Germline V gene lookup returns CDR1 SGHVS and CDR2 FQNEAQ. Trimming took off 5 bases at V and 3 bases at J, with 14 bases between the two ends. CDR3 protein: CASSRTEKFYEQYF. The CDR3, as DNA: TGTGCCAGCAGCAGGACAGAGAAGTTCTACGAGCAGTACTTC.

The rearrangement uses TRBV19 and TRBJ2-3; TRBD1 might be the D (6 bases). V shed 6 bases and J shed 2 bases, with 9 bases lying between them. Germline CDR1 reads LNHDA; CDR2 reads SQIVND (reference sequence). This CDR3 contains 13 residues. The chain's CDR3 is CASRDRATDTQYF. CDR3 sequence (DNA): TGTGCCAGTAGGGACAGAGCCACAGATACGCAGTATTTT.